This entry is about one T cell receptor beta chain. The antigen remains undetermined. V was trimmed by 6 bases and J by 5 bases, leaving 23 bases between them. The CDR3 has 17 residues. Germline V gene sequence: CDR1 MDHEN, CDR2 SYDVKM. This specimen belongs to a study of cytomegalovirus exposure and HLA in healthy donors. Study results and caveats: The study listed 164 cytomegalovirus-associated TCR beta chains. Some segments of the V type, notably TRBV6-2 and TRBV6-3, were excluded as indistinguishable. For most TCR sequences rarity was the rule, although some public TCRs occurred in many donors.

The PCR ran on 60 Vbeta and 13 Jbeta primers. TCRdb keeps only in-frame clones here, not all; method: immunoSEQ multiplex PCR. The sample has approximately 190,000 clones; approximately 81% are singletons. The rearrangement links TRBV28 to TRBJ1-5; TRBD1 is a possible D gene (6 bases). The sample consisted of PBMCs. The TCR was taken from a boy aged 5-17 years in good health and CMV-seronegative. In DNA form, the CDR3 reads TGTGCCAGCAGAAAGGACAGACTAAAAACCCAAGATCAGCCCCAGCATTTT. Its protein product is CASRKDRLKTQDQPQHF.